The T cell receptor (beta chain) described here comes from a study of T cells in Graves' hyperthyroidism and ophthalmopathy. Study results and limitations: Peripheral blood also featured most of the thyroid clonotypes expanded above 0.001.

RNA transcripts provided the source from which TCR beta CDR3 regions were amplified. TCR CDR3 underwent first-round RT-PCR with the HTBI primer set. TCRdb re-analysed the multiplex PCR reads in MiXCR, keeping a single row per CDR3 protein. The profile shows 600,000 to 650,000 distinct CDR3 sequences, roughly 15% of them singletons. The CDR3 contains 16 residues. The ends lost 7 bases at V and 1 base at J; junction bases unmatched: 12. CDR1 LNHDA and CDR2 SQIVND come from the germline V gene (reference sequence). This clonotype has a count of ten or more. Its target is not known. This clonotype was sampled from a woman younger than 45 with Graves' hyperthyroidism. The chain links TRBV19 to TRBJ1-1, with 7 bases identical to TRBD1. The material sequenced was blood. The CDR3 bases are TGTGCCAGTACCATGGGTCGACAGGGCCGGAACACTGAAGCTTTCTTT. This gives the protein CASTMGRQGRNTEAFF. The full variable domain, its missing parts supplied by reference TRBV19 and TRBJ1-1, is DGGITQSPKYLFRKEGQNVTLSCEQNLNHDAMYWYRQDPGQGLRLIYYSQIVNDFQKGDIAEGYSVSREKKESFPLTVTSAQKNPTAFYLCASTMGRQGRNTEAFFGQGTRLTVV.